The T cell receptor beta chain described here comes from a study of beta chain features in type 1 diabetes (dated by TCRdb to the late 2010s). At the level of the whole study: No differences in mean age, gender distribution, total cell number or subset yield were found between patients and healthy donors. A total of some 100,000,000 sorted cells were examined across all samples, and a strong correlation was observed between cell number per subset and RNA yield. Whereas all 30 or so donors provided naive and central memory subsets, regulatory and stem cell-like memory subsets were isolated from just 8 patients and roughly eight healthy donors. In the study, recently diagnosed type 1 diabetes patients and matched healthy donors were compared on the TCRB repertoires of their sorted circulating CD4+ T cell subsets. Summary of the overall study and its limitations: Because cDNA was sequenced instead of genomic DNA, activated cells with high expression could be over-represented, although the groups did not differ in activation or CD3 levels. A moderate but significant shortening of TCRB CDR3 length was observed in type 1 diabetes patients in all four CD4+ subsets. Only small numbers of individuals were included in the HLA sub-analyses, which left unresolved whether HLA type had any influence on TCRB rearrangement. Patients with type 1 diabetes made fewer insertions and deleted more nucleotides at VDJ recombination sites, implying thymic rearrangement abnormalities. Shorter templates might have been favored by PCR, but patient and control samples were amplified and corrected together, so both groups would have been affected equally by any skew. Naive, central memory and regulatory TCRB repertoires appeared to be more alike among patients than among healthy donors.

Each donor gave one peripheral blood draw, roughly 0.12 L on average, collected into heparinised tubes. Naive, central memory, regulatory and stem cell-like memory CD4+ T cells were sorted on a BD FACSAria II using a panel including CD45RO, CCR7, CD25, CD127, CD95 and CD27. A purity above 98% was achieved for all sorted populations. Right away, PBMCs were isolated by Lymphoprep density gradient centrifugation and were stained directly, with no culture step. To minimize batch effects, samples were stained and sorted in pairs, one healthy donor with one patient per experiment. This clone was detected only once. Its specific antigen is unknown. Base qualities are missing; no much larger clone stands one base away. All of the isolated RNA was reverse transcribed with the High Capacity cDNA Reverse Transcription Kit, so expressed TCRB transcripts were sequenced. Naive, central memory and regulatory T cell samples underwent deep immunoSEQ sequencing, averaging roughly 3.4 million total reads per sample. Sorted cells were lysed in RLT buffer, and RNA was extracted using DNase-treated RNeasy Micro or Mini kits according to cell number. Each cell subset was processed on its own to prevent cross-contamination, while patient and healthy donor samples were processed together. The immunoSEQ multiplex PCR was used to amplify TCRB sequences from cDNA, yielding 87-bp fragments that span the CDR3 region. Sequencing of the amplicons was done on the Illumina HiSeq platform. Processing in the source paper ran as follows. PCR bias was corrected computationally using synthetic template baselines, and reads within Hamming distance 2 were collapsed, with unmergeable singletons discarded. Reads were aligned against IMGT so that V, D and J genes, CDR3 length and insertions or deletions at six rearrangement sites could be assigned. Within each subset, clonotype counts were normalized to the number of sorted cells before true diversity and Gini coefficients were calculated with the tcR R package. The overlap coefficient, calculated on TCRB nucleotide sequences, was used to quantify repertoire sharing. As a proxy for the pre-selection repertoire, out-of-frame TCRB sequences from naive cells were analyzed. In its TCRdb copy, this immuneACCESS table keeps in-frame sequences only and misses some clones. Where compared with another copy, unresolved V genes explain less than half of these, and the others have no known cause. D and trimming were read from the DNA, whereas the V and J calls and clone size are those reported in that table. Present in this sample are 630,000 or so clones, over 12% of which were seen just once. The ten largest make up roughly 0.04% of the sample.

Trimmed from V: 4 bases; trimmed from J: 5 bases; junction bases lacking a gene match: 10. From the cysteine through the phenylalanine, the CDR3 covers 15 amino acids. Just CDR3 DNA is preserved here, 45 bases in frame from base 1. Based on the germline V gene, the CDR1 and CDR2 sequences are SGHRS and YFSETQ. Recombination linked TRBV5-1 to TRBJ2-5, with 8 bases in between that match TRBD2. The sequence came from a man aged 18 to 30 with type 1 diabetes. The sample was naive CD4+ T cells from blood. Reading the label with the study, this specimen's cell subset or site is: true naive CD4+ T cells. The base sequence is TGCGCCAGCAGCCCGCCGGCGGGAGGAGGGGAGACCCAGTACTTC. Translated, this is CASSPPAGGGETQYF.